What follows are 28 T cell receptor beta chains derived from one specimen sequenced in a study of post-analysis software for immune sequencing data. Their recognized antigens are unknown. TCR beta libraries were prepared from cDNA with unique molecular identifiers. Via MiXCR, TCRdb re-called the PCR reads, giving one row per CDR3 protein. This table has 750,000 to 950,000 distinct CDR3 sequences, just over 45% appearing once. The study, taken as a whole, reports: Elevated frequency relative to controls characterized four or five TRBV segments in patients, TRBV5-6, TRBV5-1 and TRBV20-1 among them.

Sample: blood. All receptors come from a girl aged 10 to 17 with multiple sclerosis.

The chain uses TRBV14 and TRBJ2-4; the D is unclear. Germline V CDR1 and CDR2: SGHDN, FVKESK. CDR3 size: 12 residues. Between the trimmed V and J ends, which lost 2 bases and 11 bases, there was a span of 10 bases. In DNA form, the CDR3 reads TGTGCCAGCAGCCAATTGCCGCCTCTTCAGTACTTC. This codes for CASSQLPPLQYF.

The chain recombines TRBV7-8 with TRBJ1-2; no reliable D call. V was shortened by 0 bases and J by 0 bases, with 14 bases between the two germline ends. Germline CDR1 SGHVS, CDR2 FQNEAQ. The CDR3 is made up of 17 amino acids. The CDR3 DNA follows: TGTGCCAGCAGCTTAGCGCCCCCCAGCCAGCCTAACTATGGCTACACCTTC. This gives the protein CASSLAPPSQPNYGYTF.

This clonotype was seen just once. CDR3: CASHGANQPQHF. The CDR3 DNA reads as TGTGCCAGCCACGGGGCCAATCAGCCCCAGCATTTT. The chain recombines TRBV6-2 or TRBV6-3 with TRBJ1-5; possible D gene TRBD1, 5 bases. Germline V gene lookup returns CDR1 MNHEY and CDR2 SVGEGT. The V and J ends lost 8 bases and 3 bases respectively, with 8 bases between them. This CDR3 is built from 12 residues.

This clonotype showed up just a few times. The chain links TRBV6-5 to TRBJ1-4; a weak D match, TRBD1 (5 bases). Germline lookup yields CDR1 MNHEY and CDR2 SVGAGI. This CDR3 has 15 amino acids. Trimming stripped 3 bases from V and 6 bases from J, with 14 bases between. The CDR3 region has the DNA TGTGCCAGCAGTTATTCCGGGACGGCAGATGAAAAACTGTTTTTT. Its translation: CASSYSGTADEKLFF.

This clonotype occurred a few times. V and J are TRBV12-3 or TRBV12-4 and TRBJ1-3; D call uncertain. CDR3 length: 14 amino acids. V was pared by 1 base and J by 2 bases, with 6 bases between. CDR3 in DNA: TGTGCCAGCAGTTTAGGGACCACTGGAAACACCATATATTTT. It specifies CASSLGTTGNTIYF.

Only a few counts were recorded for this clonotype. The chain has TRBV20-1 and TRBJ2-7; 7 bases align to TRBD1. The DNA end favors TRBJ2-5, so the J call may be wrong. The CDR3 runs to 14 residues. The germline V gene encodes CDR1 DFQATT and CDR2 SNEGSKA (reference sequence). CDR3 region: CSASYTGDPETQYF. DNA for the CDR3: TGCAGTGCAAGCTATACAGGGGACCCAGAGACCCAGTACTTC.

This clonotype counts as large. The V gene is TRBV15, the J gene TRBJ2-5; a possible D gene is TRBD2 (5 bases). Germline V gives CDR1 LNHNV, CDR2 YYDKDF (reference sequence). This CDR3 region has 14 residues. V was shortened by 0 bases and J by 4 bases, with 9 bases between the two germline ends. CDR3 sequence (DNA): TGTGCCACCAGCAGAGATCGGGGTGCAGAGACCCAGTACTTC. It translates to CATSRDRGAETQYF.

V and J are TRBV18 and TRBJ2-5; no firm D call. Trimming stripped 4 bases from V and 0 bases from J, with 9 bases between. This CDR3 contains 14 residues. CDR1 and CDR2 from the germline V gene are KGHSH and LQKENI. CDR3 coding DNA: TGTGCCAGCTCACGATCCAGCCACCAAGAGACCCAGTACTTC. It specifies CASSRSSHQETQYF. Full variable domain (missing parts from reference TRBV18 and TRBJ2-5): NAGVMQNPRHLVRRRGQEARLRCSPMKGHSHVYWYRQLPEEGLKFMVYLQKENIIDESGMPKERFSAEFPKEGPSILRIQQVVRGDSAAYFCASSRSSHQETQYFGPGTRLLVL.

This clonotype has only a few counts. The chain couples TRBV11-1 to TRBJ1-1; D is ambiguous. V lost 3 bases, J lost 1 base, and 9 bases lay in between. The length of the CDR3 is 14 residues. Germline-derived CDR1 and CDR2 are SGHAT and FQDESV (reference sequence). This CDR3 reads CASSLETGNTEAFF. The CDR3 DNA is TGTGCCAGCAGCTTGGAGACGGGGAACACTGAAGCTTTCTTT.

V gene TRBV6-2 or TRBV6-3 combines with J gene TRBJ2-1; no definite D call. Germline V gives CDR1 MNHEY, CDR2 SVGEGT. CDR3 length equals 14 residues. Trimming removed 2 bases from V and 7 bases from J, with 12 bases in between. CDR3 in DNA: TGTGCCAGCAGTTACATCAGTCAGTCTAATGAGCAGTTCTTC. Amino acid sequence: CASSYISQSNEQFF.

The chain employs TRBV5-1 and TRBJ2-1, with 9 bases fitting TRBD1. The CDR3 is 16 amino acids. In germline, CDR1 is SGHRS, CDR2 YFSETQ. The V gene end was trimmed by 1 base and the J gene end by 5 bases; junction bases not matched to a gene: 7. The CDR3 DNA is TGCGCCAGCAGCTTGAGTGGGACAGGGACGGACAATGAGCAGTTCTTC. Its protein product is CASSLSGTGTDNEQFF. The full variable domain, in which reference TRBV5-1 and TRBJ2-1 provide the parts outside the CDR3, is KAGVTQTPRYLIKTRGQQVTLSCSPISGHRSVSWYQQTPGQGLQFLFEYFSETQRNKGNFPGRFSGRQFSNSRSEMNVSTLELGDSALYLCASSLSGTGTDNEQFFGPGTRLTVL.

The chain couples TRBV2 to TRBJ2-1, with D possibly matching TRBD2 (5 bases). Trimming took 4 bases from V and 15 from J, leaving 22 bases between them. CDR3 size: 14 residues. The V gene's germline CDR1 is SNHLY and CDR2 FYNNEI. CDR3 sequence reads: CASSGFLESKEAFF. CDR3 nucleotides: TGTGCCAGCAGTGGGTTTTTGGAGTCAAAGGAGGCGTTCTTC.

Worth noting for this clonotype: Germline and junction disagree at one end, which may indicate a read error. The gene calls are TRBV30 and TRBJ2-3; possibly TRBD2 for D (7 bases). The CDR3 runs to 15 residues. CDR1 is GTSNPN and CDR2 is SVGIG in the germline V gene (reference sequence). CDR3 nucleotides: TGTGCCTGGAGTGTGCGGGGGCTAGATACAGGTACGCAGTATTTT. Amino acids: CAWSVRGLDTGTQYF.

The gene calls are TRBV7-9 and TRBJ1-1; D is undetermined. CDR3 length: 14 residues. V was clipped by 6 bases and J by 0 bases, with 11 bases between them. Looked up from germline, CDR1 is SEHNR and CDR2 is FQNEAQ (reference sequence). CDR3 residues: CASSPKTLNTEAFF. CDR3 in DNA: TGTGCCAGCAGTCCGAAGACGTTGAACACTGAAGCTTTCTTT.

This chain's CDR3 is CASSEQGAGEQFF. The CDR3 coding sequence is TGTGCCAGCAGTGAACAGGGGGCAGGTGAGCAGTTCTTC. The V call is TRBV27, the J call TRBJ2-1; 9 nucleotides align to TRBD1. The J segment lost 9 bases and the V segment lost 5 bases, leaving 5 bases of the junction unmatched. CDR3 size: 13 residues. CDR1 and CDR2 from the germline V gene are MNHEY and SMNVEV (reference sequence).

In DNA form, the CDR3 reads TGTGCCAGCAGCTGGGGAGTGCTTCAATACGAGCAGTACTTC. Amino acid sequence: CASSWGVLQYEQYF. The chain combines TRBV5-6 with TRBJ2-4; a possible D gene is TRBD2 (5 bases). The J call is doubtful: the DNA matches TRBJ2-7 better. The CDR3 loop spans 14 amino acids. Germline loops: CDR1 SGHDT, CDR2 YYEEEE.

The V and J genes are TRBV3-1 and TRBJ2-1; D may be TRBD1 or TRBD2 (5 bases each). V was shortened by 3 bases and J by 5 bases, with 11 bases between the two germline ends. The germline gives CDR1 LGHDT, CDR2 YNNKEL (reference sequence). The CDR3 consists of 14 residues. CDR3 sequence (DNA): TGTGCCAGCAGCCAGCCGGGACGTGACAATGAGCAGTTCTTC. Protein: CASSQPGRDNEQFF.

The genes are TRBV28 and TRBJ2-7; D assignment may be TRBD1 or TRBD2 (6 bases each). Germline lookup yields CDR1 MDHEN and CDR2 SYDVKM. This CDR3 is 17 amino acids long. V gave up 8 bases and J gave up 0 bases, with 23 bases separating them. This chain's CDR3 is CASPPSEGGFSSYEQYF. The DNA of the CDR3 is TGTGCCAGCCCTCCCAGCGAGGGGGGCTTTAGCTCCTACGAGCAGTACTTC.

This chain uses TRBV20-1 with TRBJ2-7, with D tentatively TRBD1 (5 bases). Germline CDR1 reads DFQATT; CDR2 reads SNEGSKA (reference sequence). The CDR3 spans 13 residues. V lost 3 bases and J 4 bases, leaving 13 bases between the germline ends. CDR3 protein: CSASMSRAYEQYF. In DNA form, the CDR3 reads TGCAGTGCTAGCATGTCCAGGGCTTACGAGCAGTACTTC.

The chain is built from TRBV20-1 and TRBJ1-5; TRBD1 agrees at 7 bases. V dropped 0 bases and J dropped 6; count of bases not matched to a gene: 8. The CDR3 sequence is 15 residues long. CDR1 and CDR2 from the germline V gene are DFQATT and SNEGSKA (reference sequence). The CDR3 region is CSARDPTGASQPQHF. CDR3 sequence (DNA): TGCAGTGCTAGAGATCCCACAGGGGCGAGTCAGCCCCAGCATTTT.

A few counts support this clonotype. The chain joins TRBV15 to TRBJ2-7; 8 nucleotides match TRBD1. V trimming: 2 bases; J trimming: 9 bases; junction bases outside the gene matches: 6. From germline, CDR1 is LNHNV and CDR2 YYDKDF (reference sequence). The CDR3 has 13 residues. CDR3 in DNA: TGTGCCACCAGCAGAAACGACAGGGGTGGGCAGTACTTC. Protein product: CATSRNDRGGQYF.

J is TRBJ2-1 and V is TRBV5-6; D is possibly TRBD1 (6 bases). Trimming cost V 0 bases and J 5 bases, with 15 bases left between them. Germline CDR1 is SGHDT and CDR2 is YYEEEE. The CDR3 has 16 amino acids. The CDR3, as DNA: TGTGCCAGCAGCTTGGTAGTGGGACCAGGGGACAATGAGCAGTTCTTC. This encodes CASSLVVGPGDNEQFF.

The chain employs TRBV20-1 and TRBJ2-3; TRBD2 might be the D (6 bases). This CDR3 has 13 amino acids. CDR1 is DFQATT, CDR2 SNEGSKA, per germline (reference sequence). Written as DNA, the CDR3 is TGCACCGGTGCCGGGGGACTCACAGATACGCAGTATTTT. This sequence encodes CTGAGGLTDTQYF.

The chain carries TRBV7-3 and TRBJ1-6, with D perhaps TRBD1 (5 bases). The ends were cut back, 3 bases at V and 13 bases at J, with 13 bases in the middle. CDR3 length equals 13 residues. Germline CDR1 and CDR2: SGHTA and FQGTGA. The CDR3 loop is CASSFLQGSPLHF. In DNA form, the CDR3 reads TGTGCCAGCAGCTTCTTGCAGGGTTCCCCCCTCCACTTT.

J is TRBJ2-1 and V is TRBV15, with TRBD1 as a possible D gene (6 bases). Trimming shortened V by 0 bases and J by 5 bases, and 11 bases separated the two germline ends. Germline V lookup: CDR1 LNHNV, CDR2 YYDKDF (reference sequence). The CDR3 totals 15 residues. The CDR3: CATSRDSSGDNEQFF. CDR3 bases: TGTGCCACCAGCAGAGATTCGTCAGGGGACAATGAGCAGTTCTTC.

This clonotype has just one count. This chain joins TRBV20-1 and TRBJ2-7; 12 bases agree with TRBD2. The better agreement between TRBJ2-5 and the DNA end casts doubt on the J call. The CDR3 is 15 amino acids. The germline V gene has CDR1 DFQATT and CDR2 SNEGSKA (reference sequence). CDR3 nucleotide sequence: TGCAGTGCGCGGACTAGCGGGGCGTACCGAGAGACCCAGTACTTC. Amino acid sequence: CSARTSGAYRETQYF.

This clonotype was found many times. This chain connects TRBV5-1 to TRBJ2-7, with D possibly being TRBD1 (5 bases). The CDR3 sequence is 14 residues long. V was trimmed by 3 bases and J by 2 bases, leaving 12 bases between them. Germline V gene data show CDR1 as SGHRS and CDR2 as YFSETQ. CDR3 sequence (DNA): TGCGCCAGCAGCTCGCAGGGAAGCACCTACGAGCAGTACTTC. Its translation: CASSSQGSTYEQYF.

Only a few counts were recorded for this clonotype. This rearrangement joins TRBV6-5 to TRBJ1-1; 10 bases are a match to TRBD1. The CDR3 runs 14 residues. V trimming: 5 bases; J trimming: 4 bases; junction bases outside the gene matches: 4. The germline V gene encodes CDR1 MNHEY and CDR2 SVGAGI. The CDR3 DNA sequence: TGTGCCAGCAGTCCAAGGACAGGGGGCACTGAAGCTTTCTTT. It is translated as CASSPRTGGTEAFF.